Listed below are T cell receptor beta chains from one sample, sequenced in a study of blood T cells in healthy people across ages. TCRdb processed the 5' RACE reads anew with MiXCR; each CDR3 protein has one entry. The repertoire consists of fewer than 2,000,000 distinct CDR3 sequences, with 30% to 40% occurring once and the leading ten covering roughly 23%. The sequencing input was blood. The source is a human donor in good health. CDR3s include the opening cysteine and the closing phenylalanine or tryptophan. Each record gives: J gene, V gene, D gene, clone size, CDR3 protein, CDR3 DNA. D genes are given only for firm matches. The size entry is marked missing in some rows and otherwise reads once, few, many or a size class.

TRBJ1-2,TRBV12-3/TRBV12-4,.,.,CASRLYIMEGYTF,TGTGCCAGCAGGTTATACATCATGGAGGGCTACACCTTC
TRBJ1-1,TRBV28,TRBD1,.,CASSSTGGAGYGNTEAFF,TGTGCCAGCAGTTCCACAGGGGGCGCAGGGTATGGGAACACTGAAGCTTTCTTT
TRBJ1-2,TRBV10-2,.,.,CASSDFAGSYGYTF,TGCGCCAGCAGTGACTTCGCAGGGTCCTATGGCTACACCTTC
TRBJ2-1,TRBV4-3,TRBD2,.,CASSQGLALRNEQFF,TGCGCCAGCAGCCAGGGACTAGCTCTTAGGAATGAGCAGTTCTTC
TRBJ2-1,TRBV6-1,.,.,CASSESPRRNEQFF,TGTGCCAGCAGTGAAAGCCCCCGGAGGAATGAGCAGTTCTTC
TRBJ2-7,TRBV7-2,.,once,CASSLVGTSSGEQYF,TGTGCCAGCAGCTTAGTGGGGACCTCCAGCGGCGAGCAGTACTTC
TRBJ2-7,TRBV20-1,TRBD2,.,CSARTAPGTSPLEQYF,TGCAGTGCAAGAACCGCGCCGGGGACTAGCCCCCTCGAGCAGTACTTC
TRBJ2-1,TRBV29-1,.,few,CSVTGRGAKFF,TGCAGCGTTACAGGGAGGGGTGCCAAGTTCTTC
TRBJ1-1,TRBV18,.,.,CASSPTQGDTEAFF,TGTGCCAGCTCTCCAACCCAGGGAGATACTGAAGCTTTCTTT
TRBJ2-5,TRBV20-1,TRBD2,few,CSASGTSGGALEETQYF,TGCAGTGCTTCTGGGACTAGCGGGGGGGCTTTGGAAGAGACCCAGTACTTC
TRBJ1-6,TRBV6-5,TRBD1,once,CASSTNRGSYNSPLHF,TGTGCCAGCAGTACCAACAGGGGCTCCTATAATTCACCCCTCCACTTT
TRBJ1-1,TRBV12-3/TRBV12-4,.,.,CASSLEQGFTEAFF,TGTGCCAGCAGTTTGGAACAGGGATTCACTGAAGCTTTCTTT
TRBJ1-2,TRBV5-8,.,.,CASSSLRPFNYGYTF,TGTGCCAGCAGCTCCCTCCGGCCTTTCAACTATGGCTACACCTTC
TRBJ2-5,TRBV27,.,.,CASSSYVSHETQYF,TGTGCCAGCAGTTCTTACGTGTCCCACGAGACCCAGTACTTC
TRBJ2-5,TRBV7-2,TRBD2,.,CASSTQTGGIVLETQYF,TGTGCCAGCAGCACCCAGACGGGAGGGATAGTGTTGGAGACCCAGTACTTC
TRBJ1-2,TRBV18,TRBD1,.,CTSSDGQGKMGYTF,TGTACCAGCTCAGACGGACAGGGCAAAATGGGCTACACCTTC
TRBJ1-2,TRBV14,TRBD1,few,CASSQGYTGTEYGYTF,TGTGCCAGCAGCCAAGGGTACACCGGGACAGAATATGGCTACACCTTC
TRBJ1-2,TRBV29-1,.,few,CSVEGGRDYGYTF,TGCAGCGTAGAAGGGGGGCGCGACTATGGCTACACCTTC
TRBJ1-5,TRBV20-1,.,.,CGARLLDRGPQHF,TGCGGTGCTAGACTCCTGGACCGCGGGCCCCAGCATTTT
TRBJ1-2,TRBV4-3,.,.,CASSQASEGVDYGYTF,TGCGCCAGCAGCCAGGCCTCGGAAGGGGTCGACTATGGCTACACCTTC
TRBJ1-4,TRBV10-3,.,.,CAISATANEKLFF,TGTGCCATCAGTGCCACCGCGAATGAAAAACTGTTTTTT
TRBJ1-1,TRBV5-1,.,.,CASRAGTQNTEAFF,TGCGCCAGCAGAGCCGGGACACAGAACACTGAAGCTTTCTTT
TRBJ1-1,TRBV19,.,.,CASSIDWEQKAFF,TGTGCCAGTAGTATAGATTGGGAACAAAAGGCTTTCTTT
TRBJ2-3,TRBV2,TRBD1,.,CASSEAPQGTQYF,TGTGCCAGCAGTGAAGCACCACAGGGGACGCAGTATTTT
TRBJ2-1,TRBV12-3/TRBV12-4,TRBD2,.,CASSLGSGGVCNEQFF,TGTGCCAGCAGTTTAGGTAGCGGGGGGGTCTGCAATGAGCAGTTCTTC
TRBJ1-2,TRBV28,.,.,CASSPWGQGLWGYTF,TGTGCCAGCAGTCCGTGGGGTCAGGGTTTGTGGGGCTACACCTTC
TRBJ2-7,TRBV13,TRBD1,few,CASSSRGSPSYEQYF,TGTGCCAGCAGCTCCAGGGGGTCCCCCTCCTACGAGCAGTACTTC
TRBJ2-7,TRBV9,.,.,CASQGTGDEQYF,TGTGCCAGCCAGGGTACCGGCGACGAGCAGTACTTC
TRBJ2-7,TRBV2,TRBD1,.,CASNRDRGYYEQYF,TGTGCCAGCAATAGGGACAGGGGGTACTACGAGCAGTACTTC
TRBJ2-1,TRBV20-1,TRBD2,few,CSAGPGGATYNEQFF,TGCAGTGCTGGGCCGGGGGGGGCTACCTACAATGAGCAGTTCTTC
TRBJ1-6,TRBV18,.,.,CASSPYGDNDSPLHF,TGTGCCAGCTCACCTTACGGGGATAACGATTCACCCCTCCACTTT
TRBJ1-5,TRBV20-1,.,.,CSAPDPTGQPQHF,TGCAGTGCTCCGGATCCCACGGGTCAGCCCCAGCATTTT
TRBJ2-1,TRBV2,.,few,CASRPPSLSEQFF,TGTGCCAGCAGACCCCCTAGTTTATCTGAGCAGTTCTTC
TRBJ1-2,TRBV29-1,.,.,CSVPGRVYGYTF,TGCAGCGTTCCGGGCAGGGTATATGGCTACACCTTC
TRBJ2-3,TRBV3-1,.,.,CASSQGPGPTDTQYF,TGTGCCAGCAGCCAAGGTCCAGGACCCACAGATACGCAGTATTTT
TRBJ2-7,TRBV4-3,TRBD1,many,CASSQSGQGAYEQYF,TGCGCCAGCAGCCAATCGGGACAGGGGGCGTACGAGCAGTACTTC
TRBJ2-3,TRBV2,.,.,CASSQEVAQYF,TGTGCCAGCAGTCAGGAAGTTGCGCAGTATTTT
TRBJ1-1,TRBV6-5,.,few,CATRDRNTEAFF,TGTGCCACCCGGGATAGGAACACTGAAGCTTTCTTT
TRBJ1-3,TRBV4-2,.,.,CASSQGDQGSGNTIYF,TGTGCCAGCAGCCAAGGGGATCAAGGCTCTGGAAACACCATATATTTT
TRBJ2-7,TRBV20-1,TRBD1,.,CSASTGGSWDEQYF,TGCAGTGCTAGTACAGGGGGATCGTGGGACGAGCAGTACTTC
TRBJ1-2,TRBV6-5,.,once,CALSGSGLVGYTF,TGTGCCCTATCAGGCTCGGGGTTGGTCGGCTACACCTTC
TRBJ2-3,TRBV24-1,TRBD1,.,CATSAFGQEDTDTQYF,TGTGCCACCAGTGCCTTCGGACAGGAGGACACAGATACGCAGTATTTT
TRBJ2-3,TRBV9,.,.,CASSVEMDTQYF,TGTGCCAGCAGCGTAGAAATGGATACGCAGTATTTT
TRBJ2-1,TRBV5-1,TRBD2,.,CASSSPTSGGAGFLDEQFF,TGCGCCAGCAGTTCACCGACTAGCGGGGGGGCCGGGTTTTTGGATGAGCAGTTCTTC
TRBJ2-6,TRBV28,.,.,CASSPPTDLEANVLTF,TGTGCCAGCAGCCCCCCCACAGACCTGGAGGCCAACGTCCTGACTTTC
TRBJ2-1,TRBV7-8,.,.,CASSLAQEANYNEQFF,TGTGCCAGCAGCTTAGCCCAGGAGGCGAACTACAATGAGCAGTTCTTC
TRBJ2-3,TRBV29-1,.,.,CSAIRDPLTDTQYF,TGCAGCGCAATCCGGGACCCCCTGACAGATACGCAGTATTTT
TRBJ2-5,TRBV29-1,.,few,CSVEAQGTLQETQYF,TGCAGCGTTGAAGCGCAGGGGACCCTCCAAGAGACCCAGTACTTC
TRBJ1-5,TRBV7-2,.,few,CASSFEPYQPQHF,TGTGCCAGCAGCTTTGAACCGTATCAGCCCCAGCATTTT